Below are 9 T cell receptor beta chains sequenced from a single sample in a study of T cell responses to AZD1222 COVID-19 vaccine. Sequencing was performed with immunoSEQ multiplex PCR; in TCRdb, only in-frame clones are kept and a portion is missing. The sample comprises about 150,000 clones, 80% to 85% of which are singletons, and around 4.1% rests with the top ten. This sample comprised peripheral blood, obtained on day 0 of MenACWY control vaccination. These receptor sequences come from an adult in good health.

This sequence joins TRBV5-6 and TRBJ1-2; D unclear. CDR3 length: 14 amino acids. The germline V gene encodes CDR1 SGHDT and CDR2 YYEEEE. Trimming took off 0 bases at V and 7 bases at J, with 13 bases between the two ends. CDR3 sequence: CASSLAHAVGGYTF. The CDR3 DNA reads TGTGCCAGCAGCTTGGCACACGCGGTTGGTGGCTACACCTTC.

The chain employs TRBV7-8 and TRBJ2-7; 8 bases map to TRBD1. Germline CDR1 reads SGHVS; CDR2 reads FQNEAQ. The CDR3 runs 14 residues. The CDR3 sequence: CASTLDRGHNEQYV. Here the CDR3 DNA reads TGTGCCAGCACCTTAGACAGGGGCCATAACGAGCAGTACGTC.

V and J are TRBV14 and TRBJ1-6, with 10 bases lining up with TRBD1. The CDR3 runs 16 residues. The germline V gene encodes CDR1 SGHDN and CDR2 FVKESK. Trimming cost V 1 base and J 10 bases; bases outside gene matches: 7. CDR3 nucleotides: TGTGCCAGCAGCCAAGTGGGACAGGGGATCCCCTCACCCCTCCACTTT. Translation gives CASSQVGQGIPSPLHF.

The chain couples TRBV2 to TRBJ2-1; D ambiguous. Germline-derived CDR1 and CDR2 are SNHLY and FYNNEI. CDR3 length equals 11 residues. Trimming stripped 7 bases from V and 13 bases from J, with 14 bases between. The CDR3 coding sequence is TGTGCCAGCACCAGAGGTGTGAGCCAGTTCTTC. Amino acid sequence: CASTRGVSQFF.

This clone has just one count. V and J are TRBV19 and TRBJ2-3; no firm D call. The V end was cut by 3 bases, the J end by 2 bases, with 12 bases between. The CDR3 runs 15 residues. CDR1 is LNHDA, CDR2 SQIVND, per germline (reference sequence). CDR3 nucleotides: TGTGCCAGTAGTATTTATCTCCATTCCACAGATACGCAGTATTTT. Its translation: CASSIYLHSTDTQYF.

The CDR3 DNA reads TGTGCCAGCAGCTCCGACGGGGGAAGGGATGAAAAACTGTTTTTT. Translation: CASSSDGGRDEKLFF. This chain joins TRBV7-6 and TRBJ1-4, with D possibly TRBD1 on 5 matching bases. Germline-derived CDR1 and CDR2 are SGHVS and FNYEAQ. The CDR3 is 15 amino acids. The V end was cut by 4 bases, the J end by 6 bases, with 15 bases between. Full variable domain (remainder filled in from reference TRBV7-6 and TRBJ1-4): GAGVSQSPRYKVTKRGQDVALRCDPISGHVSLYWYRQALGQGPEFLTYFNYEAQQDKSGLPNDRFSAERPEGSISTLTIQRTEQRDSAMYRCASSSDGGRDEKLFFGSGTQLSVL.

The CDR3 sequence: CSVQGPDLDQPQHF. CDR3 sequence (DNA): TGCAGCGTTCAGGGGCCCGATCTCGATCAGCCCCAGCATTTT. The V gene is TRBV29-1, the J gene TRBJ1-5, with TRBD1 as a possible D gene (6 bases). Trimming shortened V by 5 bases and J by 5 bases, and 16 bases separated the two germline ends. Germline assignment: CDR1 SQVTM and CDR2 ANQGSEA. The CDR3 sequence is 14 residues long.

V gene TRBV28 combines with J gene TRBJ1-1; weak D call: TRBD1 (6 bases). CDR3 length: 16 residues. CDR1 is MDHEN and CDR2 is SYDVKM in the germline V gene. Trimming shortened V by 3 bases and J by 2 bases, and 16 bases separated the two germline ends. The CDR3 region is CASSLSLTRGNTEAFF. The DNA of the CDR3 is TGTGCCAGCAGTTTGTCCTTAACCAGGGGAAACACTGAAGCTTTCTTT.

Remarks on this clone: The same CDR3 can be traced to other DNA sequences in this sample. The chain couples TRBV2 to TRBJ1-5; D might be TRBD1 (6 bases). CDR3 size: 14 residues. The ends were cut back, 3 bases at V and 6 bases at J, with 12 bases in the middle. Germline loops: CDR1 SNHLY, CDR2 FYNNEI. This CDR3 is CASSEGAGGQPQHF. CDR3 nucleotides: TGTGCCAGCAGTGAGGGGGCTGGCGGTCAGCCCCAGCATTTT.